This paragraph reports one TCR beta chain. The second PCR ran roughly 7 to 12 cycles with a sample-barcoded 5' primer and J-beta primers. TCRdb reprocessed the 5' RACE reads via MiXCR and lists one record per CDR3 protein. The sample records roughly 790,000 distinct CDR3 sequences, approximately 43% being singletons. The V and J ends lost 1 base and 6 bases, in that order; junction bases with no gene match: 10. The germline CDR1 and CDR2 sequences are DFQATT and SNEGSKA (reference sequence). The length of the CDR3 is 16 residues. The data were taken from a study of blood T cells in healthy people across ages. Study in general: Capturing about one barcoded beta molecule per two T cells was achieved by template switching.

The sample taken for sequencing was blood. The chain joins TRBV20-1 to TRBJ2-1, with 9 bases fitting TRBD2. This clonotype originated in a woman aged 55-70 years in good health. As DNA, the CDR3 is TGCAGTGCTAGAGTACCGCTAGCGGGACAATCCAATGAGCAGTTCTTC. Protein product: CSARVPLAGQSNEQFF.